The 30 T cell receptor beta chains below all came from one sample that was sequenced in a study of blood T cell repertoires in COVID-19. Produced via immunoSEQ multiplex PCR; TCRdb's table is partial and in-frame only. This sample has about 220,000 clones, with 90% found just once. The source material was PBMCs or T cells enriched from blood (not recorded which). Receptors were obtained from a man aged 30-40 years who had been exposed to COVID-19.

The DNA for the CDR3 is TGTGCCAGCAGCCAAGTGAGGTCTAGCGGGGATTATGCGACCCAGTACTTC. Residues: CASSQVRSSGDYATQYF. The V call is TRBV3-1 (or the pseudogene TRBV3-2), the J call TRBJ2-5, with 9 bases that match TRBD2. With V trimmed by 1 base and J by 7 bases, 13 bases remained unmatched. Germline V gene sequence: CDR1 LGHDT, CDR2 YNNKEL (reference sequence). This CDR3 contains 17 residues.

The chain links TRBV10-1 to TRBJ1-1, with D hard to call. There are 12 residues in the CDR3. The ends were cut back, 4 bases at V and 5 bases at J, with 8 bases in the middle. The germline gives CDR1 WNHNN, CDR2 SYGVQD (reference sequence). CDR3 DNA sequence: TGCGCCAGCAGTGGGCGGGTGACTGAAGCTTTCTTT. Protein: CASSGRVTEAFF.

V gene TRBV2 combines with J gene TRBJ1-5; 7 bases line up with TRBD1. The germline V gene has CDR1 SNHLY and CDR2 FYNNEI. The CDR3 contains 15 residues. V shed 6 bases, J shed 1 base, and the junction held 6 bases outside the gene matches. The CDR3 loop reads CASRSRGISNQPQHF. DNA of the CDR3: TGTGCCAGCAGGAGCAGGGGGATCAGCAATCAGCCCCAGCATTTT.

In its sample, this clone was seen once. This rearrangement joins TRBV15 to TRBJ1-4; D is perhaps TRBD1 (6 bases). Germline assignment: CDR1 LNHNV and CDR2 YYDKDF (reference sequence). With 2 bases removed from V and 6 bases from J, the gap between germline ends came to 16 bases. This CDR3 is 16 amino acids long. The CDR3 is CATSRWAAEGDEKLFF. The CDR3 nucleotides read TGTGCCACCAGCAGATGGGCAGCAGAGGGGGATGAAAAACTGTTTTTT.

V is TRBV7-6 and J is TRBJ2-7, with D possibly being TRBD1 (6 bases). The CDR3 covers 15 residues. Deletions cut 2 bases from V and 6 bases from J, with 17 bases between. CDR1 and CDR2 from the germline V gene are SGHVS and FNYEAQ. The CDR3 bases are TGTGCCAGCAGCTTAATTCCGGCAGGGGTTGGCGAGCAGTACTTC. Protein product: CASSLIPAGVGEQYF.

This sequence joins TRBV6-5 and TRBJ2-7, with 8 bases matching TRBD1. The V gene's germline CDR1 is MNHEY and CDR2 SVGAGI. V dropped 6 bases and J dropped 1; count of bases not matched to a gene: 8. The CDR3 totals 15 residues. The CDR3 DNA reads TGTGCCAGCAGAGCCCGACAGGGGCGATCCTACGAGCAGTACTTC. Amino acids: CASRARQGRSYEQYF.

This chain uses TRBV21-1 with TRBJ1-4; TRBD1 is taken as the D call from the table, unchecked against the DNA. TRBV21-1 corresponds to a pseudogene. There are 16 residues in the CDR3. CDR3 sequence (DNA): TGTGCCAGCAGCAAAGACAAACGTACAATTAATGAAAAACTGTTTTTT. Its protein is CASSKDKRTINEKLFF.

This chain connects TRBV5-4 to TRBJ2-5; TRBD2 might be the D (6 bases). V dropped 5 bases and J dropped 4 bases, with 6 bases sitting between them. Germline assignment: CDR1 SGHNT and CDR2 YYREEE (reference sequence). CDR3 length: 11 residues. This chain's CDR3 is CASRGGETQYF. Written as DNA, the CDR3 is TGTGCCAGCAGGGGGGGAGAGACCCAGTACTTC.

The V gene is TRBV19, the J gene TRBJ1-5, with D maybe TRBD1 (6 bases). The CDR3 totals 16 residues. V shed 3 bases and J shed 6 bases, with 18 bases lying between them. Germline V gives CDR1 LNHDA, CDR2 SQIVND (reference sequence). As DNA, the CDR3 is TGTGCCAGTAGTATCGCCGGACAGCGGTTAGGTCAGCCCCAGCATTTT. Amino acid sequence: CASSIAGQRLGQPQHF.

The chain joins TRBV4-2 to TRBJ1-6; D uncertain. Trimming took off 0 bases at V and 9 bases at J, with 6 bases between the two ends. Germline assignment: CDR1 LGHNA and CDR2 YNFKEQ. The CDR3 is made up of 13 amino acids. The DNA of the CDR3 is TGTGCCAGCAGCCAAGAGGAGAGTTCACCCCTCCACTTT. Translating gives CASSQEESSPLHF.

This clone came up once. This chain uses TRBV30 with TRBJ2-1, with 7 bases identical to TRBD1. The V segment lost 1 base and the J segment 3 bases; nucleotides outside the gene matches: 3. This CDR3 is 14 amino acids long. From germline, CDR1 is GTSNPN and CDR2 SVGIG (reference sequence). The CDR3 reads CAWSGQGFYNEQFF. DNA of the CDR3: TGTGCCTGGAGTGGACAGGGATTCTACAATGAGCAGTTCTTC.

The chain couples TRBV28 to TRBJ2-1, with a tentative D call TRBD2 (7 bases). The CDR3 has 15 amino acids. The V gene lost 8 bases and the J gene lost 1 base, with 15 bases spanning the gap. Germline CDR1 MDHEN, CDR2 SYDVKM. CDR3 DNA: TGTGCCAGCTCAAGGGGGGGCGGTTCCTACAATGAGCAGTTCTTC. It translates to CASSRGGGSYNEQFF.

The chain is built from TRBV7-8 and TRBJ2-5; 11 bases match TRBD2. Germline trimming cut 2 bases from V and 1 base from J; bases unmatched to any gene: 9. The germline V gene encodes CDR1 SGHVS and CDR2 FQNEAQ. The CDR3 covers 18 residues. CDR3 DNA: TGTGCCAGCAGCTTAAGACTAGCGGGGCGGTCGTCCCAAGAGACCCAGTACTTC. Its protein is CASSLRLAGRSSQETQYF.

This chain connects TRBV7-9 to TRBJ1-1; the match to TRBD1 covers 9 bases. CDR1 and CDR2 from the germline V gene are SEHNR and FQNEAQ (reference sequence). J gave up 0 bases and V 3 bases, and 11 bases lay outside the gene matches. The CDR3 is 18 residues long. The CDR3 bases are TGTGCCAGCAGCTTCGGAAACAGGGGGCGAGGGATGAACACTGAAGCTTTCTTT. Its protein is CASSFGNRGRGMNTEAFF.

For the CDR3, the DNA is TGTGCCAGCAGCGAGCGGGGCACTGAGCAGTTCTTC. Translated: CASSERGTEQFF. The chain uses TRBV9 and TRBJ2-1; 7 bases agree with TRBD2. This CDR3 contains 12 residues. V lost 3 bases to trimming and J lost 9 bases; unmatched junction nucleotides: 3. Germline CDR1 is SGDLS and CDR2 is YYNGEE. Full variable domain (missing parts from reference TRBV9 and TRBJ2-1): DSGVTQTPKHLITATGQRVTLRCSPRSGDLSVYWYQQSLDQGLQFLIQYYNGEERAKGNILERFSAQQFPDLHSELNLSSLELGDSALYFCASSERGTEQFFGPGTRLTVL.

The chain carries TRBV29-1 and TRBJ1-5; 7 bases are a match to TRBD1. Germline values: CDR1 SQVTM, CDR2 ANQGSEA. The CDR3 has 14 amino acids. Trimming took 7 bases from V and 6 from J; bases not matched to a gene: 12. CDR3 DNA: TGCAGCGCCACTACAGGGGCTGCGGGTCAGCCCCAGCATTTT. Translated, it gives CSATTGAAGQPQHF.

The chain is built from TRBV9 and TRBJ2-3, with TRBD1 as a possible D gene (6 bases). The V end was cut by 0 bases, the J end by 3 bases, with 11 bases between. The CDR3 loop spans 15 amino acids. Looked up from germline, CDR1 is SGDLS and CDR2 is YYNGEE. CDR3 in amino acids: CASSVDQGRTDTQYF. CDR3 coding DNA: TGTGCCAGCAGCGTAGATCAGGGGCGGACAGATACGCAGTATTTT.

The CDR3 spells CASSLGTESYSNQPQHF. The CDR3 DNA reads as TGTGCCAGCAGCCTGGGGACAGAGAGTTATAGCAATCAGCCCCAGCATTTT. This chain uses TRBV5-8 with TRBJ1-5; 7 nucleotides agree with TRBD1. J was trimmed by 0 bases and V by 4 bases; bases with no gene match: 10. CDR3 length: 17 amino acids. Germline loops: CDR1 SGHTS, CDR2 YDEGEE.

About this clone: An end of the junction does not agree with germline; a read error may underlie this. The chain carries TRBV7-3 and TRBJ2-2, with TRBD2 matching over 10 bases. The CDR3 spans 17 residues. CDR1 SGHTA and CDR2 FQGTGA come from the germline V gene. As DNA, the CDR3 is TGTGCCAGCAGCGTAACGCTAGCGGGGGTACACACCGGGGAGCTGTTTTTT. This sequence encodes CASSVTLAGVHTGELFF.

This rearrangement joins TRBV6-5 to TRBJ2-5; 7 bases line up with TRBD2. V trimming: 4 bases; J trimming: 2 bases; junction bases outside the gene matches: 1. CDR3 length: 13 residues. CDR1 is MNHEY, CDR2 SVGAGI, per germline. CDR3 residues: CASSWGGQETQYF. The DNA for the CDR3 is TGTGCCAGCAGTTGGGGGGGACAAGAGACCCAGTACTTC.

The chain has TRBV28 and TRBJ1-1, with 9 bases matching TRBD1. Germline lookup yields CDR1 MDHEN and CDR2 SYDVKM. V was clipped by 6 bases and J by 1 base; unmatched bases: 6. This CDR3 has 15 amino acids. The CDR3 region has the DNA TGTGCCAGCAGCACACAGGGGGCCGGGAACACTGAAGCTTTCTTT. It translates to CASSTQGAGNTEAFF.

The genes are TRBV6-4 and TRBJ1-1; the D gene is possibly TRBD1 (5 bases). From germline, CDR1 is MRHNA and CDR2 SNTAGT. The CDR3 runs to 13 residues. V lost 3 bases, J lost 5 bases, and 10 bases lay in between. The CDR3 DNA is TGTGCCAGCAGTGAGGAGGGGTGGACTGAAGCTTTCTTT. Amino acids: CASSEEGWTEAFF.

V gene TRBV6-5 combines with J gene TRBJ2-3; 10 nucleotides agree with TRBD2. The CDR3 is 15 amino acids. CDR1 MNHEY and CDR2 SVGAGI come from the germline V gene. The junction had 5 bases not matched to a gene; V was cut back by 6 bases and J by 2 bases. CDR3 loop: CASSSLAGITDTQYF. The CDR3 nucleotides read TGTGCCAGCAGCTCACTAGCGGGGATCACAGATACGCAGTATTTT.

V and J are TRBV7-2 and TRBJ2-7; perhaps TRBD2 as D (6 bases). Germline values: CDR1 SGHTA, CDR2 FQGNSA. CDR3 length equals 14 residues. V lost 5 bases and J lost 2, with 13 bases in between. CDR3: CASSKPGLTYEQYF. The CDR3 DNA sequence: TGTGCCAGCAGCAAACCGGGACTTACCTACGAGCAGTACTTC.

This clone came up once. The V and J genes are TRBV5-4 and TRBJ1-6; TRBD1 might be the D (5 bases). With 0 bases removed from V and 8 bases from J, the gap between germline ends came to 9 bases. From germline, CDR1 is SGHNT and CDR2 YYREEE (reference sequence). This CDR3 is built from 14 residues. The CDR3 nucleotides are TGTGCCAGCAGCTTGGAGTGGGGGGATTCACCCCTCCACTTT. It codes for CASSLEWGDSPLHF. The full variable domain, with the rest looked up from reference TRBV5-4 and TRBJ1-6, is ETGVTQSPTHLIKTRGQQVTLRCSSQSGHNTVSWYQQALGQGPQFIFQYYREEENGRGNFPPRFSGLQFPNYSSELNVNALELDDSALYLCASSLEWGDSPLHFGNGTRLTVT.

The chain links TRBV7-3 to TRBJ2-3; 8 bases map to TRBD2. Germline V gene sequence: CDR1 SGHTA, CDR2 FQGTGA. The CDR3 is 14 amino acids. V dropped 5 bases and J dropped 3; count of bases not matched to a gene: 4. The CDR3 reads CASSRGGITDTQYF. DNA of the CDR3: TGTGCCAGCAGCCGCGGGGGGATAACAGATACGCAGTATTTT. Full variable domain (missing parts from reference TRBV7-3 and TRBJ2-3): GAGVSQTPSNKVTEKGKYVELRCDPISGHTALYWYRQSLGQGPEFLIYFQGTGAADDSGLPNDRFFAVRPEGSVSTLKIQRTERGDSAVYLCASSRGGITDTQYFGPGTRLTVL.

V is TRBV5-1 and J is TRBJ2-7; TRBD2 is a possible D gene (6 bases). This CDR3 has 14 amino acids. Between the trimmed V and J ends, which lost 0 bases and 0 bases, there was a span of 7 bases. CDR1 SGHRS and CDR2 YFSETQ come from the germline V gene. Here the CDR3 DNA reads TGCGCCAGCAGCTTGGGGGACTTCTCCTACGAGCAGTACTTC. Translated, it gives CASSLGDFSYEQYF.

This rearrangement joins TRBV2 to TRBJ2-7; the match to TRBD1 covers 7 bases. The CDR3 is made up of 15 amino acids. Germline assignment: CDR1 SNHLY and CDR2 FYNNEI. The V and J ends lost 7 bases and 0 bases, in that order; junction bases with no gene match: 9. CDR3 sequence: CASTRGGQPSYEQYF. The CDR3 nucleotides are TGTGCCAGCACGAGAGGGGGACAGCCCTCCTACGAGCAGTACTTC.

The gene calls are TRBV11-2 and TRBJ1-1; D call uncertain. Looked up from germline, CDR1 is SGHAT and CDR2 is FQNNGV. The ends were cut back, 4 bases at V and 7 bases at J, with 10 bases in the middle. The CDR3 has 12 amino acids. CDR3 sequence reads: CASSSQPNEAFF. CDR3 nucleotides: TGTGCCAGCAGCTCCCAACCTAATGAAGCTTTCTTT.

This clone was recorded only once. V usage is TRBV5-1 and J usage is TRBJ1-1; weak D call: TRBD1 (6 bases). V lost 2 bases, J lost 5 bases, and 7 bases lay in between. Germline V CDR1 and CDR2: SGHRS, YFSETQ. This CDR3 spans 12 amino acids. CDR3 in amino acids: CASSFQGTEAFF. The CDR3, as DNA: TGCGCCAGCAGCTTTCAGGGGACTGAAGCTTTCTTT.